This T cell receptor (beta chain) was identified during a study of T cells in Graves' hyperthyroidism and ophthalmopathy. There are 15 residues in the CDR3. The germline CDR1 and CDR2 sequences are MDHEN and SYDVKM. The V and J ends lost 4 bases and 5 bases respectively, with 17 bases between them. General study points: Blood also carried most thyroid clonotypes expanded above 0.001. A 13 V-J model separated ophthalmopathy from stable hyperthyroidism.

Subjects with ophthalmopathy showed a Clinical Activity Score no lower than 3, a NOSPECS grade no lower than 4, and a duration shorter than 3 months. Researchers amplified the TCR beta CDR3 regions from RNA transcripts. Primed by the HTBI set, a first-round RT-PCR was run on the TCR CDR3. TCRdb passed the multiplex PCR reads through MiXCR, listing each CDR3 protein once. Found here are about 520,000 distinct CDR3 sequences, roughly a quarter of them singletons; the top ten hold 10% to 12%. Many counts were recorded for this clonotype. The antigen is unknown. The sample consisted of blood. The rearrangement joins TRBV28 to TRBJ1-1; tentatively, D is TRBD1 (6 bases). The source is a woman aged 25 to 39 with Graves' ophthalmopathy. The CDR3 sequence is CASSSGGQTGTEAFF. CDR3 nucleotides: TGTGCCAGCAGTTCCGGGGGGCAGACGGGAACTGAAGCTTTCTTT.